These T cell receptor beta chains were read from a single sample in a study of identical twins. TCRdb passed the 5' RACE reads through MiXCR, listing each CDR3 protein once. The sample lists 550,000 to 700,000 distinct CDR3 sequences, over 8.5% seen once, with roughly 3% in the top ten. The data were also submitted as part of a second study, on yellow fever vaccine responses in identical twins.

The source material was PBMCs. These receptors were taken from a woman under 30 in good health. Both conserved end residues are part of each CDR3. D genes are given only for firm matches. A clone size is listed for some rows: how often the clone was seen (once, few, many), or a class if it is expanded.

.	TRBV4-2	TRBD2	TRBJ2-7	TGTGCCAGCAGCCAAGTTGCGGGAGGGCTGGGGTACGAGCAGTACTTC	CASSQVAGGLGYEQYF
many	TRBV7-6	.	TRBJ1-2	TGTGCCAGCAGCTTAGAGCCGGGTCCCAACTATGGCTACACCTTC	CASSLEPGPNYGYTF
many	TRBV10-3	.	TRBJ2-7	TGTGCCATCAGTGAGTCGGGAGTCGGCTACGAGCAGTACTTC	CAISESGVGYEQYF
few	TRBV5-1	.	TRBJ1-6	TGCGCCAGCAGTCCGGCCACAGTCTCCTATAATTCACCCCTCCACTTT	CASSPATVSYNSPLHF
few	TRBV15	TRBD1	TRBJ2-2	TGTGCCACCAGCAGGACAGGGGGCTGGACGAACACCGGGGAGCTGTTTTTT	CATSRTGGWTNTGELFF
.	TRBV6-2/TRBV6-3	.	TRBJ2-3	TGTGCCAGCAGCCATGGTAACCCAGGGGGGTCAGATACGCAGTATTTT	CASSHGNPGGSDTQYF
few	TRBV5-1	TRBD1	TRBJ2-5	TGCGCCAGCAGCGGAACAGGGGCGAGAGAGACCCAGTACTTC	CASSGTGARETQYF
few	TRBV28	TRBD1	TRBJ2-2	TGTGCCAGCACCATCCAGGGGGCCGGCACCGGGGAGCTGTTTTTT	CASTIQGAGTGELFF
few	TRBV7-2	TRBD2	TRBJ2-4	TGTGCCAGCAGCTTCCTCGGGACTAGCGGGAGGCGAAACATTCAGTACTTC	CASSFLGTSGRRNIQYF
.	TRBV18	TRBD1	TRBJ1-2	TGTGCCAGCTCACCATCGCACAGGGGCTATGGCTACACCTTC	CASSPSHRGYGYTF
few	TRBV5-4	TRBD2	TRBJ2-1	TGTGCCAGCAGCTTGGCCCGCGGGACTACCAATGAGCAGTTCTTC	CASSLARGTTNEQFF
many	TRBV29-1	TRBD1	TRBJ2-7	TGCAGCGTCGTACTGGGACAGCGACTCTACGAGCAGTACTTC	CSVVLGQRLYEQYF
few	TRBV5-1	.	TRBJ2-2	TGCGCCAGCAGCTCTCGAACAACTGGCACCGGGGAGCTGTTTTTT	CASSSRTTGTGELFF
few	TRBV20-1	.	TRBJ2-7	TGCAGTGCTAGAGATTCAGGGTTTGGCTACGAGCAGTACTTC	CSARDSGFGYEQYF
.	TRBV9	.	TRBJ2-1	TGTGCCAGCAGATCGACTAGCAATGAGCAGTTCTTC	CASRSTSNEQFF
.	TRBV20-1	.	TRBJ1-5	TGCAGTGCTCCCCCTAGGACAGACAATCAGCCCCAGCATTTT	CSAPPRTDNQPQHF
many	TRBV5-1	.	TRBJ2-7	TGCGCCAGCAGCTTGGGAGCAGTCTACGAGCAGTACTTC	CASSLGAVYEQYF